A selection of T cell receptor beta chains follows, all from one sample in a study of OX40 agonist ivuxolimab in advanced cancers. Only in-frame clones appear in the TCRdb table, and some are missing; sequencing was by immunoSEQ multiplex PCR. Altogether 99,000 or so clones are present, 93% being singletons, with the ten largest covering 0.26%. Here the sequenced sample was CD4+ or CD8+ T cells sorted from blood, taken in a trial of the OX40 agonist ivuxolimab. The receptors stem from an adult with an advanced solid tumor such as melanoma, head and neck, liver or kidney cancer. The CDR3 runs from the conserved cysteine through the conserved F or W. A D gene is named only where the DNA matches it firmly. Clone size is stated in some rows and not others, as once, few, many or a class when expanded.

d_call	v_call	j_call	clone_size	cdr3_nt	cdr3_aa
TRBD1	TRBV19	TRBJ2-5	.	TGTGCCAGTAGTATAGGGGGGACAGGGGGCGGTGAGACCCAGTACTTC	CASSIGGTGGGETQYF
TRBD2	TRBV6-5	TRBJ2-7	.	TGTGCCAGCAGTTACTCTGCGGGGGGATACGAGCAGTACTTC	CASSYSAGGYEQYF
TRBD1	TRBV2	TRBJ1-6	.	TGTGCCATGCTCGGGACAGCTTCGAGCTCCTATAATTCACCCCTCCACTTT	CAMLGTASSSYNSPLHF
.	TRBV30	TRBJ1-1	few	TGTGCCTGGAGTGAGGGGGGTGGCACTGAAGCTTTCTTT	CAWSEGGGTEAFF
TRBD2	TRBV15	TRBJ2-7	.	TGTGCCACCAGCAGAGATCTTGAAACTAGCGGGGGGGCCTACGAGCAGTACTTC	CATSRDLETSGGAYEQYF
TRBD2	TRBV5-1	TRBJ2-1	.	TGCGCCAGCAGCTTGACTAGCGGGGCCGACTACAATGAGCAGTTCTTC	CASSLTSGADYNEQFF
.	TRBV2	TRBJ2-3	.	TGTGCCAGCAACGGAGATACGCAGTATTTT	CASNGDTQYF
.	TRBV10-2	TRBJ1-1	once	TGCGCCAGCAAGGGCTCTTCGGTGGGAAACACTGAAGCTTTCTTT	CASKGSSVGNTEAFF
TRBD1	TRBV9	TRBJ1-3	.	TGTGCCAGCAGCGAACTCCCAGGGGGCGATTTCTCTGGAAACACCATATATTTT	CASSELPGGDFSGNTIYF
.	TRBV29-1	TRBJ1-4	.	TGCAGCGGCGGACAGTCGGGATATAATGAAAAACTGTTTTTT	CSGGQSGYNEKLFF
.	TRBV28	TRBJ1-1	.	TGTGCCAGCAGTTTAAGGGGCGGGACCCTGAACACTGAAGCTTTCTTT	CASSLRGGTLNTEAFF
.	TRBV7-2	TRBJ2-3	.	TGTGCCAGCACCCCAATAGGAGGGGTGGCAGATACGCAGTATTTT	CASTPIGGVADTQYF
.	TRBV6-1	TRBJ2-3	.	TGTGCCAGCAGTGAAATGACAGATACGCAGTATTTT	CASSEMTDTQYF
.	TRBV6-1	TRBJ2-7	.	TGTGCCAGCAGTGAACGGGCGTATCCACACTACGAGCAGTACTTC	CASSERAYPHYEQYF
.	TRBV28	TRBJ1-5	.	TGTGCCAGCAGTTTACTGACGGAGAATCAGCCCCAGCATTTT	CASSLLTENQPQHF
TRBD1	TRBV6-6	TRBJ1-5	.	TGTGCCAGCAGTTACTCAGGGGGCGGTCAGCCCCAGCATTTT	CASSYSGGGQPQHF
.	TRBV30	TRBJ1-2	once	TGTGCCTGGAGGACGGGGCAGGTTTATGGCTACACCTTC	CAWRTGQVYGYTF
.	TRBV12-5	TRBJ1-1	.	TGTGCTAGTGGTTTGCCCGTCGGGGGCACTGAAGCTTTCTTT	CASGLPVGGTEAFF
TRBD1	TRBV6-1	TRBJ2-3	.	TGTGCCAGCAACGGACAGGAGAAGGGCACAGATACGCAGTATTTT	CASNGQEKGTDTQYF
TRBD2	TRBV9	TRBJ2-1	.	TGTGCCAGCAGCGTAGAGGGAGGGCTAGCGGGGGTGAGCTCCTACAATGAGCAGTTCTTC	CASSVEGGLAGVSSYNEQFF
TRBD1	TRBV9	TRBJ1-4	.	TGTGCCAGCAGCCCGAGACAGGGGGCGATGTCAGGGGAAAAACTGTTTTTT	CASSPRQGAMSGEKLFF
.	TRBV6-6	TRBJ2-2	.	TGTGCCAGCACCCGAACAGGGAGAACATTCACCGGGGAGCTGTTTTTT	CASTRTGRTFTGELFF
TRBD1	TRBV6-5	TRBJ2-2	.	TGTGCCAGCAGTTCAAGCAGGGGGCAGGGCGGGGAGCTGTTTTTT	CASSSSRGQGGELFF
TRBD1	TRBV6-5	TRBJ2-3	.	TGTGCCAGCAGTTGGGACAGGGGCACAGATACGCAGTATTTT	CASSWDRGTDTQYF
.	TRBV27	TRBJ2-1	.	TGTGCCAGCGGTTTGAGGGGGGCCGTAGGTGAGCAGTTCTTC	CASGLRGAVGEQFF
TRBD2	TRBV5-6	TRBJ2-1	once	TGTGCCAGCAGCCCGGGGGGTGGTTCCTACAATGAGCAGTTCTTC	CASSPGGGSYNEQFF
.	TRBV6-1	TRBJ1-3	.	TGTGCCAGCAGTGAGGTTCCCGTCGGAAACACCATATATTTT	CASSEVPVGNTIYF
.	TRBV30	TRBJ1-5	.	TGTGCCTGGAGTGTCGCAGGCCCTAGCAATCAGCCCCAGCATTTT	CAWSVAGPSNQPQHF
.	TRBV6-1	TRBJ2-3	.	TGTGCCAGCAGAACCGAAGATAGCACAGATACGCAGTATTTT	CASRTEDSTDTQYF
.	TRBV6-5	TRBJ2-5	.	TGTGCCAGCAGCCGATCCACTAGTGTAGAGACCCAGTACTTC	CASSRSTSVETQYF
.	TRBV7-3	TRBJ2-1	once	TGTGCCAGCAGCTTAAGTCTATCTAGCGATGAGCAGTTCTTC	CASSLSLSSDEQFF
.	TRBV6-1	TRBJ2-3	.	TGTGCCAGCAGTGAGAGTCCTCGCGGGGATACGCAGTATTTT	CASSESPRGDTQYF